One sample yielded the 21 T cell receptor beta chains listed below, sequenced in a study of T cell repertoires in cytomegalovirus infection. TCRdb reprocessed the reads with MiXCR, giving one entry per CDR3 protein. The data show around 300,000 distinct CDR3 sequences, roughly 23% seen once. Sequenced material: PBMCs. Receptor source: a human donor in good health (CMV status not recorded). Some clones in this sample may be carry-over from other donors' samples.

Only a few counts were recorded for this clonotype. The CDR3 DNA reads TGCGCCAGCAGCTTAGTCCCTAGCGGGGGCCAAGAGACCCAGTACTTC. Encoded protein: CASSLVPSGGQETQYF. The chain couples TRBV5-1 to TRBJ2-5; 10 positions match TRBD2. CDR1 is SGHRS and CDR2 is YFSETQ in the germline V gene. The V and J ends lost 2 bases and 1 base, in that order; junction bases with no gene match: 5. This CDR3 is built from 16 residues.

The chain is built from TRBV19 and TRBJ2-5, with a weak D call TRBD2 (6 bases). CDR3 length equals 16 residues. V was shortened by 0 bases and J by 3 bases, with 14 bases between the two germline ends. From germline, CDR1 is LNHDA and CDR2 SQIVND (reference sequence). CDR3 sequence (DNA): TGTGCCAGTAGTATAGAAGTCACTAGCAGGGAAGAGACCCAGTACTTC. Protein product: CASSIEVTSREETQYF.

The chain employs TRBV5-1 and TRBJ2-5, with unresolved D. This CDR3 spans 15 amino acids. The V end lost 4 bases, the J end lost 2 bases, and 15 bases lay between the germline ends. Germline V gene sequence: CDR1 SGHRS, CDR2 YFSETQ. CDR3 coding DNA: TGCGCCAGCAGCGCCGTCGGGTACATTCAAGAGACCCAGTACTTC. It codes for CASSAVGYIQETQYF.

This rearrangement joins TRBV29-1 to TRBJ1-3; D gene ambiguous. The germline CDR1 and CDR2 sequences are SQVTM and ANQGSEA. CDR3 length: 16 residues. The ends were cut back, 0 bases at V and 0 bases at J, with 12 bases in the middle. The CDR3 loop is CSVEEFESLSGNTIYF. CDR3 nucleotides: TGCAGCGTTGAAGAATTTGAGTCGCTCTCTGGAAACACCATATATTTT.

This clonotype was seen at least ten times. This rearrangement joins TRBV7-2 to TRBJ2-2; 7 positions agree with TRBD2. Germline V gives CDR1 SGHTA, CDR2 FQGNSA. This CDR3 comprises 17 residues. V shed 0 bases, J shed 6 bases, and the junction held 10 bases outside the gene matches. The CDR3 nucleotides are TGTGCCAGCAGCTTAGCGTCCCGGACTAGTAGTTCCGGGGAGCTGTTTTTT. Translated, it gives CASSLASRTSSSGELFF. The whole variable domain, remainder taken from reference TRBV7-2 and TRBJ2-2, is GAGVSQSPSNKVTEKGKDVELRCDPISGHTALYWYRQSLGQGLEFLIYFQGNSAPDKSGLPSDRFSAERTGGSVSTLTIQRTQQEDSAVYLCASSLASRTSSSGELFFGEGSRLTVL.

V usage is TRBV4-1 and J usage is TRBJ1-5; possible D gene TRBD1, 5 bases. Trimming pared 8 bases from V and 7 bases from J, leaving 18 bases between. The CDR3 covers 14 residues. Germline V gives CDR1 MGHRA, CDR2 YSYEKL. The CDR3 loop reads CASGRGREGQPQHF. The CDR3 bases are TGCGCCAGCGGACGGGGCAGGGAGGGACAGCCCCAGCATTTT.

This clonotype was counted many times. V is TRBV7-8 and J is TRBJ2-7; D is uncertain. The CDR3 extends over 12 amino acids. V lost 5 bases and J 4 bases, leaving 9 bases between the germline ends. The germline V gene encodes CDR1 SGHVS and CDR2 FQNEAQ. The CDR3 coding sequence is TGTGCCAGCAGCCCCTCGGGTTACGAGCAGTACTTC. Amino acids: CASSPSGYEQYF.

V and J are TRBV18 and TRBJ2-7; possible D gene TRBD2, 5 bases. V lost 4 bases, J lost 0 bases, and 10 bases lay in between. The CDR3 has 14 amino acids. Germline CDR1 and CDR2: KGHSH and LQKENI. The chain's CDR3 is CASSLNGNSYEQYF. DNA of the CDR3: TGTGCCAGCTCACTCAACGGGAACTCCTACGAGCAGTACTTC.

The rearrangement links TRBV11-2 to TRBJ2-3; tentatively, D is TRBD2 (6 bases). V lost 5 bases and J 3 bases, leaving 15 bases between the germline ends. The CDR3 has 15 residues. The germline gives CDR1 SGHAT, CDR2 FQNNGV. Here the CDR3 reads CASSAVSSGTDTQYF. The CDR3 DNA is TGTGCCAGCAGCGCCGTTAGTAGCGGTACAGATACGCAGTATTTT.

The J gene is TRBJ1-4, the V gene TRBV2; 7 positions agree with TRBD1. Trimming at V came to 4 bases and at J to 2 bases, leaving 4 bases not matched to a gene. This CDR3 contains 15 residues. The germline V gene has CDR1 SNHLY and CDR2 FYNNEI. CDR3 nucleotides: TGTGCCAGCAGTGTCAGGGGGGCGACTAATGAAAAACTGTTTTTT. Translation gives CASSVRGATNEKLFF. The variable domain in full, with the rest retrieved from reference TRBV2 and TRBJ1-4, is EPEVTQTPSHQVTQMGQEVILRCVPISNHLYFYWYRQILGQKVEFLVSFYNNEISEKSEIFDDQFSVERPDGSNFTLKIRSTKLEDSAMYFCASSVRGATNEKLFFGSGTQLSVL.

The rearrangement uses TRBV6-5 and TRBJ2-3; 9 bases are shared with TRBD2. V shed 2 bases, J shed 6 bases, and the junction held 6 bases outside the gene matches. CDR1 MNHEY and CDR2 SVGAGI come from the germline V gene. This CDR3 comprises 15 residues. The CDR3 loop is CASSYGAGGPDTQYF. CDR3 coding DNA: TGTGCCAGCAGTTACGGCGCGGGGGGGCCCGATACGCAGTATTTT.

This clonotype showed up just a few times. The J gene is TRBJ2-5, the V gene TRBV28; 11 bases match TRBD2. The CDR3 sequence is 16 residues long. Germline assignment: CDR1 MDHEN and CDR2 SYDVKM. Unmatched junction bases numbered 4, after V lost 2 bases and J lost 2 bases. CDR3 loop: CASSLLAGGGQETQYF. The CDR3 nucleotides read TGTGCCAGCAGTTTACTAGCGGGAGGAGGTCAAGAGACCCAGTACTTC. Full variable domain (rest looked up from reference TRBV28 and TRBJ2-5): DVKVTQSSRYLVKRTGEKVFLECVQDMDHENMFWYRQDPGLGLRLIYFSYDVKMKEKGDIPEGYSVSREKKERFSLILESASTNQTSMYLCASSLLAGGGQETQYFGPGTRLLVL.

This clonotype has a handful of counts. The chain couples TRBV2 to TRBJ2-7; possibly TRBD1 for D (6 bases). Trimming left V 4 bases short and J 1 base short, with 8 bases between. CDR1 is SNHLY, CDR2 FYNNEI, per germline. CDR3 size: 13 residues. The DNA for the CDR3 is TGTGCCAGCAGTGGACAGGCGTCCTACGAGCAGTACTTC. As protein: CASSGQASYEQYF.

Points on this clonotype: A read error may account for a junction end that differs from germline. The rearrangement joins TRBV7-7 to TRBJ2-1; the match to TRBD1 covers 7 bases. The germline gives CDR1 SSHAT, CDR2 FNYEAQ (reference sequence). The CDR3 runs 15 residues. The CDR3: CASSWRQGRYNEQFF. The CDR3 DNA follows: TGTGCTAGCAGTTGGAGACAGGGACGATACAATGAGCAGTTCTTC.

The CDR3: CASSRTRETYEQYF. CDR3 in DNA: TGTGCCAGCAGCCGCACGAGGGAGACCTACGAGCAGTACTTC. The rearrangement links TRBV7-2 to TRBJ2-7; D may be TRBD2 (5 bases). The V end was cut by 5 bases, the J end by 2 bases, with 13 bases between. The CDR3 covers 14 residues. Per germline, CDR1 SGHTA and CDR2 FQGNSA.

This clonotype was recorded a few times. The chain couples TRBV20-1 to TRBJ2-5, with a tentative D call TRBD2 (6 bases). V gave up 3 bases and J gave up 4 bases, with 9 bases separating them. Germline values: CDR1 DFQATT, CDR2 SNEGSKA (reference sequence). CDR3 size: 12 residues. The CDR3 protein is CSASFGGETQYF. Here the CDR3 DNA reads TGCAGTGCTAGTTTCGGGGGAGAGACCCAGTACTTC.

J is TRBJ2-3 and V is TRBV24-1; the D gene is possibly TRBD2 (5 bases). The CDR3 is made up of 15 amino acids. CDR1 and CDR2 (germline): KGHDR, SFDVKD. Trimming stripped 9 bases from V and 2 bases from J, with 17 bases between. CDR3 region: CATGEPSVATDTQYF. CDR3 nucleotide sequence: TGTGCCACCGGGGAGCCGTCCGTGGCCACAGATACGCAGTATTTT.

The CDR3 DNA reads as TGTGCCAGTAGTATTTCAGCGGGGGACTTTTACGAGCAGTACTTC. Translation: CASSISAGDFYEQYF. The V and J genes are TRBV19 and TRBJ2-7; TRBD2 matches 8 bases. Germline V lookup: CDR1 LNHDA, CDR2 SQIVND (reference sequence). The CDR3 is 15 residues long. The junction had 8 bases not matched to a gene; V was cut back by 3 bases and J by 4 bases.

This clonotype was observed many times. This sequence joins TRBV7-2 and TRBJ2-3, with D unclear. The CDR3 is made up of 13 amino acids. V shed 4 bases and J shed 1 base, with 6 bases lying between them. The germline CDR1 and CDR2 sequences are SGHTA and FQGNSA. The CDR3 is CASSSSRTDTQYF. CDR3 nucleotide sequence: TGTGCCAGCAGCTCCTCTCGCACAGATACGCAGTATTTT.

The chain recombines TRBV7-2 with TRBJ2-7, with a possible D match to TRBD2 (5 bases). V shed 6 bases and J shed 2 bases, with 11 bases lying between them. This CDR3 region has 13 residues. CDR1 is SGHTA and CDR2 is FQGNSA in the germline V gene. CDR3 sequence: CASSYDYTYEQYF. CDR3 nucleotides: TGTGCCAGCAGTTACGACTATACCTACGAGCAGTACTTC.

This chain joins TRBV6-6 and TRBJ2-7; TRBD2 matches 10 bases. CDR3 size: 14 residues. CDR1 is MNHNY, CDR2 SVGAGI, per germline (reference sequence). V trimming: 0 bases; J trimming: 7 bases; junction bases outside the gene matches: 3. CDR3 in amino acids: CASSYSKREGEQYF. CDR3 DNA: TGTGCCAGCAGTTACTCGAAGCGGGAGGGTGAGCAGTACTTC.